This record concerns one T cell receptor (beta chain) sequence. What it binds is not known. These data are taken from a study of cytomegalovirus exposure and HLA in healthy donors. The primer mix had 60 Vbeta and 13 Jbeta primers. Sequencing was performed with immunoSEQ multiplex PCR; in TCRdb, only in-frame clones are kept and a portion is missing. Of about 100,000 clones detected, over 75% appear once; the ten largest clones hold approximately 5%. Overall study findings and caveats: TCR beta chains associated with HLA were, in a later analysis, more clonally expanded than equally common others.

The CDR3 sequence is 14 residues long. Trimming cost V 10 bases and J 7 bases, with 20 bases left between them. In germline, CDR1 is SNHLY, CDR2 FYNNEI. This receptor was obtained from a woman aged 18-29 years in good health and CMV-seropositive. The specimen was PBMCs. The V gene is TRBV2, the J gene TRBJ2-1; a weak D match, TRBD2 (5 bases). CDR3 in DNA: TGTGCCAACCGAGCGGACCCGTCGGAGAATGAGCAGTTCTTC. Protein: CANRADPSENEQFF.